This T cell receptor beta chain originates from a study of blood T cells in healthy people across ages. To note about this clonotype: Its matching antigen is unknown.

The CDR3 contains 13 residues. Trimming cost V 7 bases and J 9 bases, with 13 bases left between them. With a J-beta primer mix and a sample-barcoded 5' primer, a second PCR ran about 6 to 11 cycles. MiXCR was run by TCRdb on the 5' RACE reads, yielding one entry per CDR3 protein. The sample holds about 1,500,000 distinct CDR3 sequences; roughly 28% are singletons and the top ten take roughly 8%. Study conclusions and caveats: Observed TCR beta diversity per million T cells went down as age went up. This fall followed a roughly linear course with age. There were more naive CD4+ cells and higher diversity in long-lived donors than in aged donors.

Per sample, extraction of total RNA gave at least 6 micrograms in every case. The specimen was blood. The source is a woman in her thirties in good health. The J gene is TRBJ1-6, the V gene TRBV12-3 or TRBV12-4; D not certain. The CDR3: CASTQDQVSPLHF. The CDR3 DNA is TGTGCCAGCACCCAGGACCAGGTTTCACCCCTCCACTTT.